This T cell receptor (beta chain) was identified during a study of blood T cell repertoires in COVID-19. In the study overall: Sites across the United States, Italy and Spain contributed samples from acute and convalescent COVID-19.

The CDR3 sequence is 17 residues long. The trim removed 2 bases at V and 6 bases at J, leaving 15 bases unmatched. Germline loops: CDR1 SGHRS, CDR2 YFSETQ. Per the study methods: Estimates of nucleated cell counts were drawn from the amplification of reference gene primers. Here immunoSEQ multiplex PCR was the method, and the copy in TCRdb shows in-frame clones only, minus some. The V and J calls and clone size come from that table; D and trimming were worked out from the DNA. The sample comprises tens of thousands of clones, around 85% of which are singletons, and over 35% rests with the top ten. Sequences were obtained from peripheral blood. The clonotype originates from a man aged 80 or over with acute or convalescent COVID-19. This chain connects TRBV5-1 to TRBJ2-3; the match to TRBD1 covers 7 bases. The CDR3: CASSFLGTESLGDTQYF. The CDR3 DNA follows: TGCGCCAGCAGCTTTTTAGGGACAGAGTCCTTGGGGGATACGCAGTATTTT.